Listed below are T cell receptor beta chains from one sample, sequenced in a study of blood T cell repertoires in COVID-19. TCRdb keeps only in-frame clones here, not all; method: immunoSEQ multiplex PCR. The data show 60,000 to 85,000 clones, with around 78% seen just once and roughly a sixth held by the top ten. Sequencing was done on a sample of peripheral blood. These receptors were obtained from a human donor in a cohort sampled during active COVID-19. CDR3s include the opening cysteine and the closing phenylalanine or tryptophan. The order of the fields is clone size, V gene, D gene, J gene, CDR3 protein, CDR3 DNA. A D gene is named only where the DNA matches it firmly. Expanded clones are given a class, and other clones once, few, many or no size at all.

.	TRBV5-5	.	TRBJ1-2	CASSLAARGGYGYTF	TGTGCCAGCAGCTTGGCGGCCAGGGGTGGGTATGGCTACACCTTC
.	TRBV6-1	TRBD1	TRBJ1-2	CASSEDRGRAGYTF	TGTGCCAGCAGTGAGGACAGGGGGCGAGCTGGCTACACCTTC
few	TRBV5-1	.	TRBJ1-3	CASSYAGSSSGNTIYF	TGCGCCAGCAGCTACGCTGGCTCTAGCTCTGGAAACACCATATATTTT
.	TRBV29-1	.	TRBJ2-2	CSAQGDGELFF	TGCAGCGCGCAGGGCGACGGGGAGCTGTTTTTT
.	TRBV5-4	.	TRBJ2-7	CASSRGGTESSYEQYF	TGTGCCAGCAGCCGGGGCGGGACAGAGAGCTCCTACGAGCAGTACTTC
.	TRBV11-2	TRBD2	TRBJ2-1	CASSFSGRASSYNEQFF	TGTGCCAGCAGCTTTAGCGGGAGGGCAAGCTCCTACAATGAGCAGTTCTTC
.	TRBV5-4	TRBD2	TRBJ2-7	CASSKLAGGPTEQYF	TGTGCCAGCAGTAAACTAGCGGGAGGGCCTACCGAGCAGTACTTC
.	TRBV6-1	.	TRBJ1-3	CASSDATAGNTIYF	TGTGCCAGCAGTGATGCAACAGCTGGAAACACCATATATTTT
.	TRBV18	.	TRBJ2-1	CASSPGVSYNEQFF	TGTGCCAGCTCACCAGGAGTATCCTACAATGAGCAGTTCTTC
.	TRBV5-1	TRBD1	TRBJ2-6	CASSATGGLGGANVLTF	TGCGCCAGCAGCGCTACAGGGGGCTTGGGAGGGGCCAACGTCCTGACTTTC
.	TRBV5-4	TRBD1	TRBJ2-6	CASSPGGQAFSGANVLTF	TGTGCCAGCAGCCCCGGGGGACAGGCCTTCTCTGGGGCCAACGTCCTGACTTTC
once	TRBV19	TRBD2	TRBJ2-1	CATASGRSTLAAEQFF	TGTGCCACGGCTAGCGGGAGGTCGACTTTAGCCGCTGAGCAGTTCTTC
.	TRBV5-1	.	TRBJ2-7	CASSLVGTRSYEQYF	TGCGCCAGCAGCTTGGTCGGGACACGCTCCTACGAGCAGTACTTC
.	TRBV7-2	TRBD1	TRBJ2-7	CASRKDSGQGSYEQYF	TGTGCCAGCAGAAAAGATTCGGGACAGGGTTCCTACGAGCAGTACTTC
few	TRBV30	.	TRBJ2-1	CAWRGGPHNEQFF	TGTGCCTGGAGGGGAGGCCCCCACAATGAGCAGTTCTTC
.	TRBV3-1/TRBV3-2	.	TRBJ1-6	CASSLHGGRGDSPLHF	TGTGCCAGCAGCCTCCACGGAGGGAGGGGGGATTCACCCCTCCACTTT
.	TRBV6-6	TRBD2	TRBJ2-7	CASSPGAGGDEQYF	TGTGCCAGCTCTCCGGGGGCGGGGGGGGACGAGCAGTACTTC
.	TRBV7-2	.	TRBJ1-1	CASSFADRNTEAFF	TGTGCCAGCAGCTTCGCGGACAGGAACACTGAAGCTTTCTTT
few	TRBV19	.	TRBJ1-3	CASSNQASGNTIYF	TGTGCCAGTAGTAATCAGGCCTCTGGAAACACCATATATTTT
few	TRBV7-2	TRBD1	TRBJ2-7	CASSSTTGGYEQYF	TGTGCCAGCAGCTCTACGACAGGGGGCTACGAGCAGTACTTC
.	TRBV6-5	TRBD2	TRBJ2-7	CASRPTSGSYEQYF	TGTGCCAGCAGGCCAACTAGCGGGAGCTACGAGCAGTACTTC
.	TRBV6-5	.	TRBJ1-2	CASSPGDYGYTF	TGTGCCAGCAGTCCCGGAGACTATGGCTACACCTTC
.	TRBV10-3	TRBD2	TRBJ2-1	CAISERTSGAIEQFF	TGTGCCATCAGTGAGAGGACTAGCGGGGCCATTGAGCAGTTCTTC
once	TRBV6-5	.	TRBJ2-5	CASSYSRGRPQETQYF	TGTGCCAGCAGTTACTCGAGGGGGAGACCCCAAGAGACCCAGTACTTC
.	TRBV6-5	.	TRBJ2-7	CASSDGTGWVYEQYF	TGTGCCAGCAGCGATGGCACAGGGTGGGTTTACGAGCAGTACTTC
few	TRBV19	TRBD2	TRBJ2-1	CASSPDRVAGVEQFF	TGTGCCAGTAGCCCGGATCGGGTAGCGGGAGTCGAGCAGTTCTTC
.	TRBV6-1	.	TRBJ2-6	CASSEKQGTSGANVLTF	TGTGCCAGCAGTGAAAAACAGGGGACTTCTGGGGCCAACGTCCTGACTTTC
.	TRBV2	TRBD2	TRBJ2-7	CASSTSLAGVYEQYF	TGTGCCAGCAGCACTTCACTAGCGGGAGTTTACGAGCAGTACTTC
.	TRBV3-1/TRBV3-2	.	TRBJ1-2	CASSQGTGDGGYTF	TGTGCCAGCAGCCAGGGGACGGGGGACGGTGGCTACACCTTC
.	TRBV28	TRBD2	TRBJ2-7	CASSLTPGLAGGPHYEQYF	TGTGCCAGCAGTCTCACCCCGGGACTAGCGGGAGGGCCCCACTACGAGCAGTACTTC
.	TRBV19	TRBD1	TRBJ1-1	CASSTFLDRGKAFF	TGTGCCAGTAGTACCTTTTTGGACAGGGGGAAAGCTTTCTTT
.	TRBV10-1	.	TRBJ2-7	CASGGTALEQYF	TGCGCCAGCGGGGGGACGGCCCTCGAGCAGTACTTC
.	TRBV7-9	.	TRBJ1-4	CASSLARRNEKLFF	TGTGCCAGCAGCTTAGCCAGGCGTAATGAAAAACTGTTTTTT
.	TRBV20-1	.	TRBJ1-5	CSASYGGDNQPQHF	TGCAGTGCTAGTTACGGGGGGGACAATCAGCCCCAGCATTTT
many	TRBV28	.	TRBJ2-7	CASNTGSYEQYF	TGTGCCAGCAATACAGGGTCCTACGAGCAGTACTTC
.	TRBV7-2	.	TRBJ2-7	CASSKGTHPYEQYF	TGTGCCAGCAGCAAAGGGACTCACCCCTACGAGCAGTACTTC
.	TRBV19	TRBD1	TRBJ2-7	CASSSPTGASEQYF	TGTGCCAGTAGTTCCCCGACAGGGGCCAGCGAGCAGTACTTC
once	TRBV27	.	TRBJ1-2	CASSRGDTTINYGYTF	TGTGCCAGCAGTCGGGGGGACACAACAATTAACTATGGCTACACCTTC
.	TRBV9	TRBD1	TRBJ1-4	CASSPTGLINEKLFF	TGTGCCAGCAGCCCGACAGGGCTGATTAATGAAAAACTGTTTTTT
.	TRBV15	.	TRBJ1-5	CATSTPRAGPGGNQPQHF	TGTGCCACCAGCACTCCCCGGGCGGGACCGGGGGGCAATCAGCCCCAGCATTTT
few	TRBV7-2	.	TRBJ1-1	CASSIQGTRAFF	TGTGCCAGCAGCATCCAGGGTACCCGAGCTTTCTTT
once	TRBV6-5	TRBD1	TRBJ2-7	CASSPDRGRDEQYF	TGTGCCAGCAGTCCGGACAGGGGGCGGGACGAGCAGTACTTC
.	TRBV21-1	.	TRBJ2-7	CASSKGTGALVEQYF	TGTGCCAGCAGCAAAGGGACAGGGGCCCTCGTCGAGCAGTACTTC
once	TRBV20-1	.	TRBJ2-5	CSAGQQETQYF	TGCAGTGCTGGACAGCAAGAGACCCAGTACTTC
.	TRBV18	TRBD1	TRBJ2-6	CASSLQGAHGANVLTF	TGTGCCAGCTCACTACAGGGGGCGCACGGGGCCAACGTCCTGACTTTC
medium-sized	TRBV28	.	TRBJ1-5	CASSMGGSNQPQHF	TGTGCCAGCAGTATGGGGGGGAGCAATCAGCCCCAGCATTTT
.	TRBV27	.	TRBJ1-1	CASSLSGGTATEAFF	TGTGCCAGCAGTTTATCGGGGGGGACGGCCACTGAAGCTTTCTTT
.	TRBV28	TRBD1	TRBJ2-7	CASSSPIPGDRGRYEQYF	TGTGCCAGCAGTTCTCCCATACCCGGGGACAGGGGGCGTTACGAGCAGTACTTC
.	TRBV6-2/TRBV6-3	TRBD2	TRBJ2-1	CASSYSRTSGINEQFF	TGTGCCAGCAGTTACTCGAGGACTAGCGGGATCAATGAGCAGTTCTTC
few	TRBV19	.	TRBJ2-5	CASSGIRTSEGETQYF	TGTGCCAGTAGCGGGATCAGGACCTCGGAGGGGGAGACCCAGTACTTC
.	TRBV7-9	.	TRBJ2-2	CASSLPEGPNTGELFF	TGTGCCAGCAGCTTGCCGGAGGGCCCTAACACCGGGGAGCTGTTTTTT
.	TRBV5-1	TRBD1	TRBJ1-1	CASSDTQGVITEAFF	TGCGCCAGCAGCGACACTCAGGGGGTCATAACTGAAGCTTTCTTT
.	TRBV5-1	.	TRBJ2-1	CASSLGGATSRNEQFF	TGCGCCAGCAGCTTGGGTGGGGCGACTAGTAGAAATGAGCAGTTCTTC